This T cell receptor (beta chain) derives from a study of blood T cell repertoires in COVID-19. Profiling relied on immunoSEQ multiplex PCR, and the TCRdb table lists in-frame clones only, not all of them. This repertoire shows about 230,000 clones, just over 85% found once; its top ten account for roughly 10%. V lost 1 base, J lost 2 bases, and 1 base stayed unmatched. CDR3 length: 15 amino acids. Germline V gives CDR1 LNHDA, CDR2 SQIVND (reference sequence). This sequence joins TRBV19 and TRBJ1-5; 8 nucleotides align to TRBD1. This sequence originates from a man aged 50 to 59 with COVID-19, enrolled during active disease. The sequencing sample was made of peripheral blood. CDR3 in amino acids: CASSIGGQGNQPQHF. As DNA, the CDR3 is TGTGCCAGTAGTATAGGGGGACAGGGCAATCAGCCCCAGCATTTT.